Listed below are T cell receptor beta chains from one sample, sequenced in a study of blood T cell repertoires in COVID-19. Some clones are missing from TCRdb's copy, which holds only in-frame ones; the method was immunoSEQ multiplex PCR. This table has 200,000 to 250,000 clones, around 80% appearing once. Sequencing was done on a sample of peripheral blood. These receptors originate from a woman older than 75 with active or convalescent COVID-19. CDR3s include the opening cysteine and the closing phenylalanine or tryptophan. A D gene is named only where the DNA matches it firmly. Size tells how often a clone was seen (once, few, many) or the class of an expanded clone, and some rows leave it out.

>TRBJ1-1|-|-|TRBV5-1
TGCGCCAGCAGCTTGACCTTCCAAAAACAGGAAGCTTTCTTT
CASSLTFQKQEAFF
>TRBJ1-3|TRBD1|-|TRBV5-1
TGCGCCAGCAGCCCGGACAGGGTATCACTTGGAAACACCATATATTTT
CASSPDRVSLGNTIYF
>TRBJ2-1|TRBD1|-|TRBV5-4
TGTGCCAGCAGCCAATTCGACAGGGCAAATGAGCAGTTCTTC
CASSQFDRANEQFF
>TRBJ1-1|-|-|TRBV5-1
TGCGCCAGCAGCTTGACGAGGGCTTCGGCTGAAGCTTTCTTT
CASSLTRASAEAFF
>TRBJ1-3|TRBD1|-|TRBV2
TGTGCCAGCAGTGGACAGGGCGGTGGAAACACCATATATTTT
CASSGQGGGNTIYF
>TRBJ2-5|-|-|TRBV29-1
TGCAGCGTGCCCAGACTCGGACAAGAGACCCAGTACTTC
CSVPRLGQETQYF
>TRBJ2-3|TRBD2|-|TRBV4-2
TGTGCCAGCAGCCAGGGACTAGCGGGGGGAACTAGCACAGATACGCAGTATTTT
CASSQGLAGGTSTDTQYF
>TRBJ1-3|-|-|TRBV2
TGTGCCAGCAGTGGGGGAGGGCTAGGAAACACCATATATTTT
CASSGGGLGNTIYF
>TRBJ2-7|TRBD1|-|TRBV30
TGTGCCTGGAGCGAAGACAGGGGGCAGTACGAGCAGTACTTC
CAWSEDRGQYEQYF
>TRBJ1-5|-|-|TRBV5-8
TGTGCCAGCAGCTTTTTTTCGTCTAATCAGCCCCAGCATTTT
CASSFFSSNQPQHF
>TRBJ2-1|TRBD1|-|TRBV7-2
TGTGCCAGCAGCTTACAACAGGGGCTTTACAATGAGCAGTTCTTC
CASSLQQGLYNEQFF
>TRBJ1-4|-|-|TRBV5-4
TGTGCCAGCAGCTTGGGGTCTCTAGGGGATGAAAAACTGTTTTTT
CASSLGSLGDEKLFF
>TRBJ1-2|-|-|TRBV5-1
TGCGCCTGCGACAACGGTAACTATGGCTACACCTTC
CACDNGNYGYTF
>TRBJ1-1|-|few|TRBV5-1
TGCGCCAGCAGCTTGGACCAGGGTTGGGCTGAAGCTTTCTTT
CASSLDQGWAEAFF
>TRBJ1-2|TRBD1|-|TRBV29-1
TGCAGCGTTTTACCAATACAGGGGGCGCAGGGCTACACCTTC
CSVLPIQGAQGYTF
>TRBJ1-1|TRBD1|-|TRBV6-5
TGTGCCAGCAGTCAGTTACAGGGGGCGAGGACTGAAGCTTTCTTT
CASSQLQGARTEAFF
>TRBJ1-2|-|-|TRBV7-9
TGTGCCAGCAGCTCAAGCGGACAGAATTATGGCTACACCTTC
CASSSSGQNYGYTF
>TRBJ1-4|TRBD1|-|TRBV28
TGTGCCAGCAGCCTACGACAGGGTGTGGGTGAAAAACTGTTTTTT
CASSLRQGVGEKLFF
>TRBJ2-7|TRBD1|-|TRBV7-9
TGTGCCAGCAGCCATTACGGACAGGGTGGTTACGAGCAGTACTTC
CASSHYGQGGYEQYF
>TRBJ1-1|TRBD1|-|TRBV30
TGTGCCTGGAACCCCGGGACAGGTGGGGGAATTGAAGCTTTCTTT
CAWNPGTGGGIEAFF
>TRBJ1-5|-|-|TRBV15
TGTGCCACCAGCAGAGACTCCACCTCGGTTAATCCCAATCAGCCCCAGCATTTT
CATSRDSTSVNPNQPQHF
>TRBJ2-6|TRBD1|-|TRBV19
TGTGCCAGTAGCGGACAGGCTGGGGCCAACGTCCTGACTTTC
CASSGQAGANVLTF
>TRBJ2-7|-|-|TRBV5-1
TGCGCCAGCAGCTTTGATAGACGGGGCGAGCAGTACTTC
CASSFDRRGEQYF
>TRBJ1-3|-|-|TRBV5-4
TGTGCCAGCAGCACCCAAGCCACCTCTGGAAACACCATATATTTT
CASSTQATSGNTIYF
>TRBJ2-3|-|once|TRBV7-2
TGTGCCAGCAGCTCCAGGCAACAGGGCGTCCACGATACGCAGTATTTT
CASSSRQQGVHDTQYF
>TRBJ1-1|-|-|TRBV7-9
TGTGCCAGCAGCCCGCTAGGTACTGAAGCTTTCTTT
CASSPLGTEAFF
>TRBJ1-6|TRBD1|-|TRBV7-8
TGTGCCAGCAGCTCCGGACAGGCTTTTAATTCACCCCTCCACTTT
CASSSGQAFNSPLHF
>TRBJ2-3|TRBD1|-|TRBV7-2
TGTGCCAGCAGCTTCGGACAGGGGGCGGATACGCAGTATTTT
CASSFGQGADTQYF
>TRBJ2-3|TRBD2|-|TRBV27
TGTGCCAGTAGGACAACTAGCGGCAGCACAGATACGCAGTATTTT
CASRTTSGSTDTQYF
>TRBJ1-1|-|-|TRBV5-1
TGCGCCAGCAGCCGGGGGGACGGGAAGATCACTGAAGCTTTCTTT
CASSRGDGKITEAFF
>TRBJ1-6|-|-|TRBV15
TGTGCCACCAGCAGAGATCGGGGTGGTAGCCTCCACTTT
CATSRDRGGSLHF
>TRBJ2-7|-|-|TRBV7-9
TGTGCCAGCAGCAAATCCGGGTCGGCCTACGAGCAGTACTTC
CASSKSGSAYEQYF
>TRBJ1-4|-|-|TRBV18
TGTGCCAGCTCATCAGGACACGGAAATGAAAAACTGTTTTTT
CASSSGHGNEKLFF
>TRBJ1-5|-|-|TRBV28
TGTGCCAGCACTCCAGGGCCTAATCAGCCCCAGCATTTT
CASTPGPNQPQHF
>TRBJ1-2|TRBD1|-|TRBV19
TGTGCCAGTAGCCAAGGACAGGGGGCGTCGAGGGGCTACACCTTC
CASSQGQGASRGYTF
>TRBJ2-3|-|once|TRBV28
TGTGCCAGCTCCTTAGGGGAGGCGAGCACAGATACGCAGTATTTT
CASSLGEASTDTQYF
>TRBJ2-3|-|-|TRBV18
TGTGCCAGCTCACTTGCTAGAGACACAGATACGCAGTATTTT
CASSLARDTDTQYF
>TRBJ1-6|TRBD1|few|TRBV7-9
TGTGCCAGCAGCTCCTCCTTTGCGGACAGGAACTCACCCCTCCACTTT
CASSSSFADRNSPLHF
>TRBJ2-6|-|-|TRBV5-4
TGTGCCAGCAGCTTAGTTTCAGATGGGGCCAACGTCCTGACTTTC
CASSLVSDGANVLTF
>TRBJ1-1|TRBD1|few|TRBV6-6
TGTGCCAGCAGTCGACGGGACAGCCGAGATGAAGCTTTCTTT
CASSRRDSRDEAFF
>TRBJ2-5|-|-|TRBV7-2
TGTGCCAGCAGACAAGCAGGGGTAGAGACCCAGTACTTC
CASRQAGVETQYF
>TRBJ1-1|TRBD1|-|TRBV5-1
TGCGCCAGCAGCTTGCAGGGGGTGGGTACTGAAGCTTTCTTT
CASSLQGVGTEAFF
>TRBJ1-2|-|few|TRBV7-2
TGTGCCAGCAGCTTAGGACAGCGGGGGTATGGCTACACCTTC
CASSLGQRGYGYTF
>TRBJ1-4|TRBD1|-|TRBV28
TGTGCCAGCAGTGGACAGGGGATTTATGAAAAACTGTTTTTT
CASSGQGIYEKLFF
>TRBJ2-2|-|-|TRBV5-4
TGTGCCAGCAGCTTGTTCATTACCGGGGAGCTGTTTTTT
CASSLFITGELFF
>TRBJ2-5|TRBD1|-|TRBV18
TGTGCCAGCTCACCAATGACAGGGACCCAAGAGACCCAGTACTTC
CASSPMTGTQETQYF
>TRBJ2-6|-|-|TRBV5-1
TGCGCCAGCAGCTTGGTTTCATCTGGGGCCAACGTCCTGACTTTC
CASSLVSSGANVLTF
>TRBJ2-2|-|-|TRBV5-1
TGCGCCAGCAGCTACGGACTAACGAACACCGGGGAGCTGTTTTTT
CASSYGLTNTGELFF
>TRBJ2-1|TRBD2|-|TRBV9
TGTGCCAGCAGCACAAGACTAGCCCTGGGGAATGAGCAGTTCTTC
CASSTRLALGNEQFF
>TRBJ2-3|TRBD1|-|TRBV9
TGTGCCAGCAGCGTATCGGGGGGACAGGGAGGAATAGATACGCAGTATTTT
CASSVSGGQGGIDTQYF
>TRBJ2-7|-|-|TRBV21-1
TGTGCCAGCAGCAAAGGAGGGGGTAGCGGGTCTCTATACGAGCAGTACTTC
CASSKGGGSGSLYEQYF
>TRBJ1-2|TRBD1|-|TRBV24-1
TGTGCCACCAGTGGGGCAGGGGGCTATGGCTACACCTTC
CATSGAGGYGYTF
>TRBJ1-3|TRBD1|-|TRBV2
TGTGCCAGCAGTGCGGACAGGAGCAGAAACACCATATATTTT
CASSADRSRNTIYF
>TRBJ2-2|-|few|TRBV7-3
TGTGCCAGCAGCTTAGGACTGAACACCGGGGAGCTGTTTTTT
CASSLGLNTGELFF
>TRBJ2-7|TRBD1|-|TRBV5-1
TGCGCCAGCAGCTCGCGACAGGGTTTGGGGTACGAGCAGTACTTC
CASSSRQGLGYEQYF